These 8 T cell receptor beta chains were all obtained from the same sample, sequenced in a study of response to subunit inactivated influenza vaccine. TCRdb re-called the RT-PCR reads with MiXCR, one entry per CDR3 protein. The sample gives approximately 500,000 distinct CDR3 sequences, 13% of which show up once; roughly 14% is in the top ten. This material consisted of PBMCs from blood, taken about 6 weeks after vaccination. These TCRs come from a man aged 50 or older who received an inactivated influenza vaccine.

This clonotype showed up just a few times. The rearrangement uses TRBV24-1 and TRBJ2-1, with 10 bases that match TRBD1. J lost 7 bases, V lost 4 bases, and 6 bases had no gene match. The CDR3 is made up of 15 amino acids. Germline V gene data show CDR1 as KGHDR and CDR2 as SFDVKD. CDR3 coding DNA: TGTGCCACCAGTGAACGGGACAGGGGTAGAAATGAGCAGTTCTTC. Amino acids: CATSERDRGRNEQFF.

This clonotype was seen more than once but under ten times. The chain combines TRBV7-2 with TRBJ2-1, with D uncertain. This CDR3 is 14 amino acids long. Germline V gene sequence: CDR1 SGHTA, CDR2 FQGNSA. Trimming stripped 0 bases from V and 6 bases from J, with 9 bases between. This CDR3 reads CASSLAPASNEQFF. As DNA, the CDR3 is TGTGCCAGCAGCTTAGCGCCGGCTTCCAATGAGCAGTTCTTC.

This clonotype was counted only a few times. The chain links TRBV11-2 to TRBJ2-5; 8 bases line up with TRBD2. Germline CDR1 reads SGHAT; CDR2 reads FQNNGV. This CDR3 is 17 amino acids long. Trimming took 2 bases from V and 3 from J; bases not matched to a gene: 11. The CDR3 reads CASSLRAGGPEEETQYF. CDR3 coding DNA: TGTGCCAGCAGCTTAAGGGCGGGGGGTCCCGAGGAAGAGACCCAGTACTTC.

The chain carries TRBV6-5 and TRBJ1-1, with TRBD1 as a possible D gene (6 bases). This CDR3 comprises 15 residues. V lost 4 bases, J lost 7 bases, and 19 bases lay in between. In germline, CDR1 is MNHEY, CDR2 SVGAGI. The CDR3 is CASSSGKGGLSEAFF. CDR3 nucleotides: TGTGCCAGCAGTTCGGGAAAAGGGGGGTTAAGTGAAGCTTTCTTT.

This clonotype has at least ten counts. The chain links TRBV12-3 or TRBV12-4 to TRBJ1-1; D is unresolved. The V and J ends lost 4 bases and 1 base respectively, with 7 bases between them. CDR3 size: 13 residues. The CDR3 sequence is CASSYQKNTEAFF. CDR3 DNA sequence: TGTGCCAGCAGTTATCAGAAGAACACTGAAGCTTTCTTT.

The rearrangement joins TRBV12-3 or TRBV12-4 to TRBJ2-2; tentative D call: TRBD2 (6 bases). The CDR3 covers 15 residues. Trimming pared 3 bases from V and 4 bases from J, leaving 12 bases between. The CDR3 reads CASSLRLASTGELFF. In DNA, the CDR3 is TGTGCCAGCAGTTTGAGGCTAGCGAGCACCGGGGAGCTGTTTTTT.

The J gene is TRBJ2-5, the V gene TRBV6-5, with D possibly being TRBD2 (7 bases). The CDR3 is made up of 15 amino acids. Germline V gene lookup returns CDR1 MNHEY and CDR2 SVGAGI. V shed 4 bases and J shed 2 bases, with 14 bases lying between them. CDR3 in DNA: TGTGCCAGCAGTTCATGGGGGGGCATTCAAGAGACCCAGTACTTC. Its protein is CASSSWGGIQETQYF.

This clonotype was detected ten times or more. In DNA form, the CDR3 reads TGCAGTGCTAAGGGAAATTCACCCCTCCACTTT. Amino acids: CSAKGNSPLHF. The chain has TRBV20-1 and TRBJ1-6; D call uncertain. CDR3 length: 11 residues. V lost 4 bases, J lost 7 bases, and 5 bases lay in between. The germline V gene has CDR1 DFQATT and CDR2 SNEGSKA (reference sequence).